This TCR beta chain was sequenced for a study of cytomegalovirus exposure and HLA in healthy donors. Study at large: Assignment to the Caucasian-associated ancestry cluster applied to around 80% of the approximately 400 genotyped donors. Findings of the study overall: Per a prior analysis, the majority of TCR beta V segments were productive roughly 90% or roughly 30% of the time.

The V gene's germline CDR1 is SGDLS and CDR2 YYNGEE. This CDR3 is built from 16 residues. Between the trimmed V and J ends, which lost 4 bases and 1 base, there was a span of 15 bases. Comments on this clone: The antigen is undetermined.

The PCR employed 60 Vbeta primers together with 13 Jbeta primers. Clones were read by immunoSEQ multiplex PCR, and TCRdb kept only the in-frame ones, dropping some. Of 160,000 or so clones in the sample, 84% were seen once. The chain joins TRBV9 to TRBJ1-3; tentatively, D is TRBD1 (5 bases). The TCR sequence derives from a young man in good health and CMV-seronegative. Sequencing used PBMCs. CDR3 nucleotide sequence: TGTGCCAGCAGCCCCAGTTTGGGGGGGTCTGGAAACACCATATATTTT. Protein sequence: CASSPSLGGSGNTIYF.